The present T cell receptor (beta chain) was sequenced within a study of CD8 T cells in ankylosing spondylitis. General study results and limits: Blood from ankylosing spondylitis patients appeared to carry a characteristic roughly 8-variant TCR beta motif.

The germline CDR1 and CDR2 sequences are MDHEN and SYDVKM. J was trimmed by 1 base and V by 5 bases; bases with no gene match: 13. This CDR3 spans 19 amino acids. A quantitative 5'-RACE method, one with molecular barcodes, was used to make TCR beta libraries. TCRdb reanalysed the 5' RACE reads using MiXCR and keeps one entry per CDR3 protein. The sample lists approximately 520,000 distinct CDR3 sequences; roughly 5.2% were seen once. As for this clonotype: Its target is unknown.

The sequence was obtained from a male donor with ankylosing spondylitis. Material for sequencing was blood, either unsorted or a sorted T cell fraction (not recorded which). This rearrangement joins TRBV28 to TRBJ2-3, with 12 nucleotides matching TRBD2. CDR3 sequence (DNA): TGTGCCAGCAGTCCTAACCTCCGACTAGCGGGGGTTGGCACAGATACGCAGTATTTT. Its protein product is CASSPNLRLAGVGTDTQYF.